This is a list of T cell receptor beta chains from one sample in a study of T cell clones after liver transplantation. TCRdb's table, derived via immunoSEQ multiplex PCR, lists solely in-frame clones and lacks some. The table shows around 120,000 clones, with 90% occurring only once. Sequenced here: CD4+ T cells from blood, sampled 12 months after liver transplant. The receptors come from a human patient who received a liver transplant. The graft donor may have contributed some T cells. Each CDR3 is given with its conserved first and last residue. The D gene is left open where the match is weak. Not all rows give a size; the values are once, few, many and, for expanded clones, a class.

v_gene	d_gene	len	abundance	j_gene	CDR3nt	CDR3aa
TRBV27	TRBD1	18	-	TRBJ1-5	TGTGCCAGCAGTTCAGTCCGGGACAGGGGGGTTTGGAATCAGCCCCAGCATTTT	CASSSVRDRGVWNQPQHF
TRBV2	TRBD2	13	-	TRBJ2-7	TGTGCCAGCAGTGAAGCGCTTCTTACTAGCGGGAGCTTC	CASSEALLTSGSF
TRBV6-1	-	13	-	TRBJ2-7	TGTGCCAGCAGGGGTGCGGGGACCTACGAGCAGTACTTC	CASRGAGTYEQYF
TRBV2	-	14	few	TRBJ1-1	TGTGCCAGCAGTGAATATGGAGGTGGCACTGAAGCTTTCTTT	CASSEYGGGTEAFF
TRBV2	TRBD2	19	-	TRBJ2-1	TGTGCCAGCAGTGTTACTAGCGGGAGGGCCTTGGGGGGCTACAATGAGCAGTTCTTC	CASSVTSGRALGGYNEQFF
TRBV7-9	-	17	-	TRBJ1-4	TGTGCCAGCAGCTTAGGCCCCGTCGGGACAACGGGGGAAAAACTGTTTTTT	CASSLGPVGTTGEKLFF
TRBV20-1	-	11	-	TRBJ2-3	TGCAGTGCTCCTCTTGCTGAGACGCAGTATTTT	CSAPLAETQYF
TRBV6-4	-	17	-	TRBJ2-2	TGTGCCAGCAGTGACTCAGTGCCGGGAGCGAACACCGGGGAGCTGTTTTTT	CASSDSVPGANTGELFF
TRBV7-8	-	13	-	TRBJ1-2	TGTGCCAGCAGCTTAAGGACGCAATATGGCTACACCTTC	CASSLRTQYGYTF
TRBV30	-	15	-	TRBJ2-7	TGTGCCTGGAGCCACGAGGGGGGAAACCCTTTCGAGCAGTACTTC	CAWSHEGGNPFEQYF
TRBV14	-	15	-	TRBJ2-7	TGTGCCAGCAGCCAAGAATCGGGGGAGAACTACGAGCAGTACTTC	CASSQESGENYEQYF
TRBV21-1	-	20	-	TRBJ2-3	TGTGCCAGCAGCGCCCGGGGACTAGCGGGAGTCCACCCTTACACAGATACGCAGTATTTT	CASSARGLAGVHPYTDTQYF
TRBV2	-	10	-	TRBJ2-4	TGTGCCAGCAGTGAAGAAGTGCAGTACTTC	CASSEEVQYF
TRBV30	TRBD2	10	-	TRBJ2-7	TGTGCCTGGTATAGCGGGAGGGCGTACTTC	CAWYSGRAYF
TRBV7-3	TRBD1	16	-	TRBJ1-1	TGTGCCAGCAGCCAACACCGAGACAGGGGGAACACTGAAGCTTTCTTT	CASSQHRDRGNTEAFF
TRBV10-3	TRBD2	14	-	TRBJ2-3	TGTGCCATCAAATCTAGCGGGAGCACAGATACGCAGTATTTT	CAIKSSGSTDTQYF
TRBV19	-	17	-	TRBJ1-1	TGTGCCAGTAGTAAGAGGCTTGGGGGGGTCCTGAACACTGAAGCTTTCTTT	CASSKRLGGVLNTEAFF
TRBV27	TRBD2	14	-	TRBJ2-7	TGTGCCAGCAGTATAGCGGGGGCCTCCTACGAGCAGTACTTC	CASSIAGASYEQYF
TRBV5-6	-	14	-	TRBJ2-7	TGTGCCAGCAGTCCGGGCGGAATCTCCTACGAGCAGTACTTC	CASSPGGISYEQYF
TRBV19	TRBD1	13	-	TRBJ1-5	TGTGCCAGTAGCTGGGACAGCTATCAGCCCCAGCATTTT	CASSWDSYQPQHF
TRBV19	-	15	-	TRBJ1-5	TGTGCCAGTACCTTGGAACAGGGAGAGGATCAGCCCCAGCATTTT	CASTLEQGEDQPQHF
TRBV5-4	TRBD1	16	-	TRBJ2-7	TGTGCCAGCAGCCCGCGAACCGGACAGGGGGCCGACGAGCAGTACTTC	CASSPRTGQGADEQYF
TRBV5-4	-	14	-	TRBJ1-2	TGTGCCAGCAGCCTCCCGGACAAGAACTATGGCTACACCTTC	CASSLPDKNYGYTF
TRBV28	-	14	-	TRBJ1-1	TGTGCCAGCAGTGCCGCGACAGGAGGTTCAGTAGCTTTCTTT	CASSAATGGSVAFF
TRBV5-1	TRBD1	14	-	TRBJ1-1	TGCGCCAGCAGCTTAGAATACAGGGGCACTGAAGCTTTCTTT	CASSLEYRGTEAFF
TRBV6-5	TRBD2	15	-	TRBJ2-1	TGTGCCAGCAGTCTAATAGGGACTAGTCACAATGAGCAGTTCTTC	CASSLIGTSHNEQFF
TRBV6-4	TRBD1	15	-	TRBJ2-2	TGTGCCAGCAGCACCGGGACAGGGGACGCCGGGGAGCTGTTTTTT	CASSTGTGDAGELFF
TRBV28	-	15	-	TRBJ1-6	TGTGCCAGCAGCGCGAACGTAGAAGATAATTCACCCCTCCACTTT	CASSANVEDNSPLHF
TRBV19	-	16	-	TRBJ2-7	TGTGCCAGTAGTATCAGAGGGGAGGCGGCCACCTACGAGCAGTACTTC	CASSIRGEAATYEQYF
TRBV21-1	-	15	few	TRBJ2-7	TGTGCCAGCAGCAAGCCCGGGACCCGTTCCGGCGAGCAGTACTTC	CASSKPGTRSGEQYF
TRBV6-5	TRBD2	15	-	TRBJ2-1	TGTGCCAGCAGTTTCACCGGGACTACCTACAATGAGCAGTTCTTC	CASSFTGTTYNEQFF
TRBV18	-	13	-	TRBJ2-7	TGTGCCAGCTCACCTCCCTCGACCTACGAGCAGTACTTC	CASSPPSTYEQYF
TRBV27	TRBD2	18	-	TRBJ2-1	TGTGCCAGCAGGTCGGAGGGGCCCGGGACTAGCGGGCTGATGGAGCAGTTCTTC	CASRSEGPGTSGLMEQFF
TRBV30	TRBD2	18	-	TRBJ2-7	TGTGCCTGGAGTGCCTACCCCCTAGCGGGAGGGCTGGGTCACGAGCAGTACTTC	CAWSAYPLAGGLGHEQYF
TRBV5-4	-	17	-	TRBJ2-4	TGTGCCAGCAGCCTATACGAGGGTTGGATGGCCAAAAACATTCAGTACTTC	CASSLYEGWMAKNIQYF
TRBV29-1	TRBD1	17	-	TRBJ1-2	TGCAGCGTTCGCGGTGGGGGACAGGGAGTCTCTAACTATGGCTACACCTTC	CSVRGGGQGVSNYGYTF
TRBV6-6	-	15	-	TRBJ2-2	TGTGCCAGCAGAACGGACGGCTCGAACACCGGGGAGCTGTTTTTT	CASRTDGSNTGELFF
TRBV6-1	-	13	-	TRBJ1-1	TGTGCCAGCAGTGAAAGGGGGTCCACTGAAGCTTTCTTT	CASSERGSTEAFF
TRBV2	-	13	-	TRBJ2-3	TGTGCCAGCAGTGAAGCTTCCGTGGATACGCAGTATTTT	CASSEASVDTQYF
TRBV28	-	15	-	TRBJ1-2	TGTGCCAGCACCCCACCGAGGGGAAGGGCCGGAGGCTACACCTTC	CASTPPRGRAGGYTF